The clone carrying this T cell receptor (beta chain) was found many times. The data were obtained in a study of regulatory T cells in long-lasting Graves disease. In building TCR beta libraries, iRepertoire HTBI primers were used together with Arm-PCR of CDR3 regions. In the original analysis: Throughout the samples, researchers identified 55 to 65 TRBV and approximately 15 TRBJ segments. TCRdb ran MiXCR on the multiplex PCR reads and lists one entry per CDR3 protein. Here the V and J calls rest on TCRdb's processing, not on the authors' analysis. The top ten clones hold more than 20% of a sample with hundreds of thousands of distinct CDR3 sequences, about 16% of them seen once. Time point: newly diagnosed GD, antithyroid drugs for less than 3 months. RNA extracted from PBMCs served as the sequencing template. Germline CDR1 reads SGHAT; CDR2 reads FQNNGV. The CDR3 has 15 amino acids. V was clipped by 5 bases and J by 6 bases, with 14 bases between them.

The same sample was also used in a study of T cells in Graves' hyperthyroidism and ophthalmopathy. This second study says: The majority of expanded thyroid clonotypes above 0.001 also appeared in blood.

Here the sequenced sample was peripheral blood mononuclear cells (PBMCs), taken at new diagnosis, from a patient treated with antithyroid drugs. J is TRBJ1-6 and V is TRBV11-2; D ambiguous. This receptor was identified in a woman aged 35-65 years with Graves disease. This CDR3 is CASSIGLTPNSPLHF. The CDR3 DNA is TGTGCCAGCAGCATAGGACTAACCCCTAATTCACCCCTCCACTTT.